This TCR beta chain is drawn from a study of blood T cell repertoires in COVID-19. The wider study: The samples span acute and convalescent COVID-19 from the United States, Italy and Spain.

This clone was seen only a few times. How the authors handled the data: Cell counts per sample came from amplifying reference gene primers. Sequencing used immunoSEQ multiplex PCR; TCRdb keeps in-frame clones, though not all of them. V and J calls and clone size are given by that table; D and trimming were obtained from the DNA. The data contain roughly 240,000 clones, 83% of them singletons. Donors were grouped by their self-reported clinical history. It was within 2 weeks before study entry that exposed participants met a COVID-19 case. The sample was PBMCs or T cells enriched from blood (not recorded which). The clonotype comes from a woman between 40 and 50 years old who had been exposed to COVID-19.

CDR3 loop: CAWSSGQAYTDTQYF. In nucleotides, the CDR3 is TGTGCCTGGAGTTCGGGACAGGCTTATACAGATACGCAGTATTTT. The chain carries TRBV30 and TRBJ2-3, with 8 bases aligning to TRBD1. The CDR3 runs to 15 residues. Germline V gene sequence: CDR1 GTSNPN, CDR2 SVGIG (reference sequence). Trimming cost V 2 bases and J 3 bases; bases outside gene matches: 7.